This T cell receptor (beta chain) was captured in a study of CXCR3-negative and CXCR3-positive naive CD8 T cells. Regarding the study as a whole: Naive cells, whether CXCR3-negative or CXCR3-positive, had similar TRBV-TRBJ usage, while memory cells differed. More hydrophobic TRB CDR3s occurred in CXCR3-positive than in CXCR3-negative naive cells. Expression of CXCR3 was partially reduced after cryopreservation, and fresh PBMCs were used in most assays. No difference in surface CD5 was seen between naive subsets, and TCR strength was inferred from TRB CDR3 properties.

The TRB libraries of cDNA were built by UMI-labeled 5' RACE. TCRdb re-called the 5' RACE reads; one entry per CDR3 protein, DNA not given. This sample's table has around 63,000 distinct CDR3 sequences. This CDR3 has 13 residues. Germline CDR1 SGHRS, CDR2 YFSETQ. Details on this clonotype: Its antigen remains unidentified.

Sequenced material: naive CXCR3+ CD8+ T cells from blood. Subset reported: CD45RO-CCR7+CD27+CD95- naive CD8+ T cells expressing CXCR3 (TNR3+). The V call is TRBV5-1, the J call TRBJ2-7; the TCRdb D gene call, TRBD2, has no DNA to confirm it. This sequence was found in a human donor in good health. Some clones in this sample may be carry-over from other donors' samples. CDR3 residues: CASSPLDVYEQYF.